These 10 T cell receptor beta chains came from one sample sequenced in a study of blood T cell repertoires in COVID-19. Clones were sequenced by immunoSEQ multiplex PCR, and TCRdb holds only the in-frame ones, with some missing. The sample yields roughly 220,000 clones, approximately 83% seen once. Sequencing was performed on peripheral blood. The receptors stem from a woman between 25 and 40 years old who had recovered from COVID-19.

The rearrangement joins TRBV10-3 to TRBJ1-4; the D is unclear. The CDR3 sequence is 13 residues long. V was trimmed by 6 bases and J by 11 bases, leaving 16 bases between them. CDR1 and CDR2 from the germline V gene are ENHRY and SYGVKD. The CDR3 region has the DNA TGTGCCATCAGAGCCCCGGGTTTGGATAAACTGTTTTTT. It translates to CAIRAPGLDKLFF.

The chain recombines TRBV25-1 with TRBJ1-1; 7 bases are a match to TRBD1. V was clipped by 2 bases and J by 0 bases; unmatched bases: 0. In germline, CDR1 is MGHDK, CDR2 SYGVNS. The CDR3 length is 14 residues. In DNA, the CDR3 is TGTGCCAGCAGTGAAGACAGGGTGAACACTGAAGCTTTCTTT. Translating gives CASSEDRVNTEAFF. Full variable domain (outside the CDR3, taken from reference TRBV25-1 and TRBJ1-1): EADIYQTPRYLVIGTGKKITLECSQTMGHDKMYWYQQDPGMELHLIHYSYGVNSTEKGDLSSESTVSRIRTEHFPLTLESARPSHTSQYLCASSEDRVNTEAFFGQGTRLTVV.

V is TRBV6-5 and J is TRBJ1-4; TRBD1 agrees at 9 bases. CDR1 MNHEY and CDR2 SVGAGI come from the germline V gene. This CDR3 region has 14 residues. V shed 6 bases, J shed 7 bases, and the junction held 6 bases outside the gene matches. The CDR3 sequence is CASRRTGAGEKLFF. The CDR3 DNA is TGTGCCAGCAGGCGGACAGGGGCGGGTGAAAAACTGTTTTTT.

The chain joins TRBV2 to TRBJ1-2, with TRBD1 identical over 7 bases. The CDR3 runs to 12 residues. The V and J ends lost 5 bases and 9 bases, in that order; junction bases with no gene match: 6. The germline gives CDR1 SNHLY, CDR2 FYNNEI. In DNA, the CDR3 is TGTGCCAGCAGTCCACAGGGGAGAAGCTACACCTTC. It yields the protein CASSPQGRSYTF.

In its sample, this clone was seen once. This chain connects TRBV12-3 or TRBV12-4 to TRBJ2-3; 8 nucleotides align to TRBD2. Unmatched junction bases numbered 6, after V lost 5 bases and J lost 8 bases. This CDR3 is 13 amino acids long. CDR3 amino acids: CASSPTSGLTQYF. Written as DNA, the CDR3 is TGTGCCAGCAGTCCCACTAGCGGTCTTACGCAGTATTTT.

This rearrangement joins TRBV4-1 to TRBJ2-7, with 9 bases fitting TRBD1. J lost 5 bases, V lost 0 bases, and 5 bases had no gene match. CDR3 length: 15 amino acids. CDR1 and CDR2 from the germline V gene are MGHRA and YSYEKL. CDR3 amino acids: CASSQDLGQGDEQYF. The DNA of the CDR3 is TGCGCCAGCAGCCAAGATCTGGGACAGGGCGACGAGCAGTACTTC.

V and J are TRBV5-1 and TRBJ2-5; perhaps TRBD2 as D (6 bases). The germline CDR1 and CDR2 sequences are SGHRS and YFSETQ. CDR3 size: 13 residues. V was cut by 0 bases and J by 4 bases, with 7 bases left in between. CDR3 loop: CASSLAGVETQYF. CDR3 DNA: TGCGCCAGCAGCTTGGCGGGGGTAGAGACCCAGTACTTC.

This rearrangement joins TRBV6-5 to TRBJ2-2; tentatively, D is TRBD1 (5 bases). This CDR3 contains 13 residues. CDR1 and CDR2 (germline): MNHEY, SVGAGI. V was shortened by 6 bases and J by 2 bases, with 7 bases between the two germline ends. The CDR3 region is CASSRTNTGELFF. In DNA form, the CDR3 reads TGTGCCAGCAGCCGGACAAACACCGGGGAGCTGTTTTTT.

The V gene is TRBV6-1, the J gene TRBJ2-7; unclear D gene. Germline V lookup: CDR1 MNHNS, CDR2 SASEGT. V lost 1 base and J lost 4, with 11 bases in between. The CDR3 loop spans 14 amino acids. This chain's CDR3 is CASSEGSDTYEQYF. The CDR3 DNA sequence: TGTGCCAGCAGTGAAGGCAGCGATACTTACGAGCAGTACTTC.

Here the CDR3 reads CASNPLALYNEQFF. CDR3 DNA sequence: TGTGCCAGCAACCCACTAGCGCTATACAATGAGCAGTTCTTC. The chain joins TRBV28 to TRBJ2-1; TRBD2 matches at 7 bases. Germline V gene lookup returns CDR1 MDHEN and CDR2 SYDVKM. This CDR3 spans 14 amino acids. V was clipped by 7 bases and J by 4 bases; unmatched bases: 7.